The 6 T cell receptor beta chains reported below all come from one sample, sequenced in a study of T cells in Graves' hyperthyroidism and ophthalmopathy. Amplification of TCR beta CDR3 regions was performed using RNA transcripts as template. A set of HTBI primers served as the primers for a first-round RT-PCR of the TCR CDR3. TCRdb passed the multiplex PCR reads through MiXCR, listing each CDR3 protein once. The profile shows approximately 600,000 distinct CDR3 sequences, around 20% of them singletons. The sequenced sample was blood. The receptors shown here come from a man aged 25-40 years with Graves' ophthalmopathy.

This clonotype was counted between two and nine times. This chain connects TRBV15 to TRBJ1-5, with 8 nucleotides matching TRBD1. CDR3 size: 16 residues. The germline CDR1 and CDR2 sequences are LNHNV and YYDKDF (reference sequence). V shed 2 bases, J shed 9 bases, and the junction held 12 bases outside the gene matches. Here the CDR3 DNA reads TGTGCCACCAGCAGAACGGGACAGGATCATATTTGGCCCCAGCATTTT. Its protein is CATSRTGQDHIWPQHF.

This clonotype was seen many times. The genes are TRBV2 and TRBJ2-5; 9 bases are shared with TRBD1. In germline, CDR1 is SNHLY, CDR2 FYNNEI. The length of the CDR3 is 12 residues. V was clipped by 8 bases and J by 4 bases; unmatched bases: 2. For the CDR3, the DNA is TGTGCCAGCGGACAGGGGATAGAGACCCAGTACTTC. Translation: CASGQGIETQYF.

The chain recombines TRBV5-1 with TRBJ1-2; 7 nucleotides agree with TRBD1. Germline CDR1 SGHRS, CDR2 YFSETQ. V shed 2 bases, J shed 3 bases, and the junction held 4 bases outside the gene matches. This CDR3 comprises 14 residues. CDR3 in amino acids: CASSLLQGYYGYTF. CDR3 coding DNA: TGCGCCAGCAGCTTACTACAGGGGTACTATGGCTACACCTTC.

This clonotype has ten or more counts. Written as DNA, the CDR3 is TGTGCCAGCAGCTTAGCCAGGACAGGGGGAAATGAGCAGTTCTTC. Its translation is CASSLARTGGNEQFF. This rearrangement joins TRBV7-2 to TRBJ2-1; 10 positions match TRBD1. Germline V gene data show CDR1 as SGHTA and CDR2 as FQGNSA. The CDR3 totals 15 residues. The trim removed 0 bases at V and 7 bases at J, leaving 3 bases unmatched.

This clonotype appeared many times. The V gene is TRBV28, the J gene TRBJ2-2; D gene uncertain. The V end lost 5 bases, the J end lost 7 bases, and 14 bases lay between the germline ends. This CDR3 spans 14 amino acids. CDR1 and CDR2 from the germline V gene are MDHEN and SYDVKM. For the CDR3, the DNA is TGTGCCAGCAGTCACAAACAGAAACGCGGGGAGCTGTTTTTT. Protein sequence: CASSHKQKRGELFF.

This clonotype was seen ten or more times. The rearrangement uses TRBV20-1 and TRBJ2-7; D may correspond to TRBD1 or TRBD2 (5 bases each). Trimming took off 4 bases at V and 2 bases at J, with 15 bases between the two ends. Germline V gene sequence: CDR1 DFQATT, CDR2 SNEGSKA (reference sequence). The CDR3 contains 14 residues. The CDR3 is CSATPGTPTYEQYF. In DNA, the CDR3 is TGCAGTGCTACTCCCGGGACGCCAACCTACGAGCAGTACTTC.